These 13 T cell receptor beta chains were sequenced from one sample in a study of cytomegalovirus exposure and HLA in healthy donors. A multiplex PCR was run with 60 Vbeta primers and 13 Jbeta primers. Measured with immunoSEQ multiplex PCR; TCRdb has only the in-frame clones, and not every one. The table includes some 190,000 clones, about 84% detected once. Sequencing input: PBMCs. These receptor sequences come from a woman in her twenties or thirties in good health and CMV-seropositive.

The J gene is TRBJ2-7, the V gene TRBV7-9; a possible D gene is TRBD2 (6 bases). This CDR3 contains 11 residues. In germline, CDR1 is SEHNR, CDR2 FQNEAQ (reference sequence). Trimming shortened V by 6 bases and J by 7 bases, and 10 bases separated the two germline ends. CDR3 sequence reads: CASSHGGEQYF. CDR3 DNA sequence: TGTGCCAGCAGTCATGGGGGGGAGCAGTACTTC.

This clone was picked up a small number of times. This chain connects TRBV5-1 to TRBJ1-4, with 9 bases matching TRBD1. CDR3 length: 15 residues. V lost 4 bases, J lost 3 bases, and 4 bases stayed unmatched. Germline values: CDR1 SGHRS, CDR2 YFSETQ. The CDR3 DNA reads as TGCGCCAGCAGCGCAGGGACAGGGTCTAATGAAAAACTGTTTTTT. Translated, it gives CASSAGTGSNEKLFF.

The rearrangement links TRBV6-1 to TRBJ1-6; 9 nucleotides align to TRBD1. CDR1 MNHNS and CDR2 SASEGT come from the germline V gene. The J segment lost 4 bases and the V segment lost 7 bases, leaving 5 bases of the junction unmatched. The CDR3 is 15 residues long. The CDR3 DNA sequence: TGTGCCAGCACCCCAGACAGGGGGTATAATTCACCCCTCCACTTT. Its translation is CASTPDRGYNSPLHF.

The rearrangement uses TRBV7-2 and TRBJ2-7; TRBD1 matches 9 bases. Germline V gives CDR1 SGHTA, CDR2 FQGNSA. The junction had 2 bases not matched to a gene; V was cut back by 3 bases and J by 2 bases. CDR3 length equals 14 residues. This CDR3 reads CASSLDRGTYEQYF. Written as DNA, the CDR3 is TGTGCCAGCAGCTTGGACAGGGGCACCTACGAGCAGTACTTC.

The chain links TRBV27 to TRBJ1-6, with 11 bases fitting TRBD1. Germline V gene lookup returns CDR1 MNHEY and CDR2 SMNVEV (reference sequence). The CDR3 sequence is 16 residues long. The ends lost 5 bases at V and 13 bases at J; junction bases unmatched: 13. This CDR3 is CASSPDRGLGRGPLHF. The CDR3 bases are TGTGCCAGCAGTCCGGACAGGGGGCTTGGAAGGGGGCCCCTCCACTTT.

This clone came up once. This rearrangement joins TRBV5-4 to TRBJ2-1; D not resolved. The germline gives CDR1 SGHNT, CDR2 YYREEE (reference sequence). The CDR3 sequence is 16 residues long. V lost 1 base, J lost 4 bases, and 15 bases lay in between. The CDR3 region has the DNA TGTGCCAGCAGCTTGTTTACAGTCACCTTGTACAATGAGCAGTTCTTC. Translating gives CASSLFTVTLYNEQFF.

The chain recombines TRBV6-5 with TRBJ1-2; no clear D. The CDR3 extends over 13 amino acids. Trimming cost V 0 bases and J 8 bases, with 10 bases left between them. Germline loops: CDR1 MNHEY, CDR2 SVGAGI. CDR3 DNA sequence: TGTGCCAGCAGTTACTCGAGGGCGGGAGGCTACACCTTC. Its translation is CASSYSRAGGYTF.

The chain is built from TRBV7-9 and TRBJ2-2, with TRBD1 matching 7 bases. V was clipped by 1 base and J by 4 bases; unmatched bases: 3. This CDR3 contains 15 residues. CDR1 SEHNR and CDR2 FQNEAQ come from the germline V gene (reference sequence). This CDR3 is CASSLETGSTGELFF. The CDR3 bases are TGTGCCAGCAGCTTAGAGACAGGGAGCACCGGGGAGCTGTTTTTT.

The V and J genes are TRBV11-2 and TRBJ2-7, with 9 bases matching TRBD1. Trimming cost V 4 bases and J 4 bases; bases outside gene matches: 8. The CDR3 runs 15 residues. Germline lookup yields CDR1 SGHAT and CDR2 FQNNGV. CDR3 in DNA: TGTGCCAGCAGCTGGGGACAGGGTGAGGATTACGAGCAGTACTTC. Protein: CASSWGQGEDYEQYF.

The chain combines TRBV10-1 with TRBJ1-3, with unresolved D. The CDR3 sequence is 16 residues long. CDR1 and CDR2 (germline): WNHNN, SYGVQD (reference sequence). Trimming took 2 bases from V and 0 from J, leaving 11 bases between them. Written as DNA, the CDR3 is TGCGCCAGCAGTGAGGTCCCAGAATACTCTGGAAACACCATATATTTT. It codes for CASSEVPEYSGNTIYF.

The chain is built from TRBV5-6 and TRBJ1-6, with 7 bases matching TRBD1. From germline, CDR1 is SGHDT and CDR2 YYEEEE. Germline trimming cut 3 bases from V and 5 bases from J; bases unmatched to any gene: 8. The CDR3 runs to 16 residues. The chain's CDR3 is CASSSGQRFHNSPLHF. In nucleotides, the CDR3 is TGTGCCAGCAGCTCGGGACAGCGATTCCATAATTCACCCCTCCACTTT.

The chain has TRBV19 and TRBJ1-5, with TRBD1 identical over 8 bases. Trimming cost V 7 bases and J 11 bases; bases outside gene matches: 13. The CDR3 is 14 amino acids. Germline CDR1 LNHDA, CDR2 SQIVND (reference sequence). The CDR3 is CASTEQGGIVAQHF. The CDR3 nucleotides are TGTGCCAGTACCGAACAGGGGGGTATAGTGGCCCAGCATTTT.

The chain recombines TRBV4-2 with TRBJ2-5, with TRBD2 matching over 10 bases. The V gene end was trimmed by 1 base and the J gene end by 4 bases; junction bases not matched to a gene: 9. Germline CDR1 and CDR2: LGHNA and YNFKEQ. CDR3 size: 17 residues. The DNA of the CDR3 is TGTGCCAGCAGCCAAGCCCTAGCGGGAGTTCGTCGAGAGACCCAGTACTTC. Translation: CASSQALAGVRRETQYF.